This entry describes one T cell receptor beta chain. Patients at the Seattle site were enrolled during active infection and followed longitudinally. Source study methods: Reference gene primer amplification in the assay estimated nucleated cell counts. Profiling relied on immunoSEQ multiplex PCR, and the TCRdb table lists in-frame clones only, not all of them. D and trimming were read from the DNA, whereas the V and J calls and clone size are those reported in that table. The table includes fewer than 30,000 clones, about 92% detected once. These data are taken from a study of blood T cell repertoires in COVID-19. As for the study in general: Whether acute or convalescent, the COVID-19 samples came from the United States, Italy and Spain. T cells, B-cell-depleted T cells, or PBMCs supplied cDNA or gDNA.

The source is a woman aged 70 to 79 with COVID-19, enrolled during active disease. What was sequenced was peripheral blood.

The CDR3 spells CASSSQGRSNQPQHF. The DNA for the CDR3 is TGTGCCAGTAGTAGTCAGGGTCGTAGCAATCAGCCCCAGCATTTT. The chain combines TRBV19 with TRBJ1-5, with a tentative D call TRBD1 (5 bases). The CDR3 totals 15 residues. Germline V gives CDR1 LNHDA, CDR2 SQIVND (reference sequence). V lost 4 bases, J lost 0 bases, and 10 bases lay in between.